This T cell receptor (beta chain) was found in a study of graft-versus-host responses after intestinal transplantation. Study details: Those transplanted obtained multivisceral, liver-intestinal, or isolated intestinal grafts. Following induction with anti-thymocyte globulin, all recipients were given tacrolimus and steroids for about 3 years.

A remark on this clone: What it binds is not known.

Profiled with immunoSEQ multiplex PCR; TCRdb holds only in-frame clones, not every one. The sample shows approximately 80,000 clones, about 89% of them seen only once. The V end lost 2 bases, the J end lost 8 bases, and 23 bases lay between the germline ends. In germline, CDR1 is SGHRS, CDR2 YFSETQ. The CDR3 contains 18 residues. This clonotype originated in a human donor who received an intestinal transplant. The material was unstimulated CD4+ T cells sorted from spleen or lymph node cells, obtained before intestinal transplant. The V and J genes are TRBV5-1 and TRBJ1-6; perhaps TRBD1 as D (5 bases). The CDR3 DNA reads as TGCGCCAGCAGCTTACGGCCCCAAGAGTGGGGGGGATATTCACCCCTCCACTTT. Residues: CASSLRPQEWGGYSPLHF. Drawing the rest from reference TRBV5-1 and TRBJ1-6, the complete variable domain is KAGVTQTPRYLIKTRGQQVTLSCSPISGHRSVSWYQQTPGQGLQFLFEYFSETQRNKGNFPGRFSGRQFSNSRSEMNVSTLELGDSALYLCASSLRPQEWGGYSPLHFGNGTRLTVT.